This is a list of T cell receptor beta chains from one sample in a study of shared clonotypes between healthy human individuals. Sequenced by immunoSEQ multiplex PCR; TCRdb stores in-frame clones only, minus some. The table includes about 2 million clones, roughly 96% detected once. The sequenced sample was naive CD4+ T cells sorted from blood. The origin of the receptors is a man younger than 30 in good health. Each CDR3 is given with its conserved first and last residue. D genes are given only for firm matches. Some rows have no size entry. The others give once, few or many, or a class for an expanded clone.

-	-	TRBV14	TRBJ2-5	TGTGCCAGCAGCCAAGATCACAGTTTGGCAGAGACCCAGTACTTC	CASSQDHSLAETQYF
-	once	TRBV7-7	TRBJ2-7	TGTGCTAGCAGCTTAGCACCAGCTCCCGTGTACGAGCAGTACTTC	CASSLAPAPVYEQYF
TRBD1	-	TRBV30	TRBJ2-1	TGTGCCTGGAGTCCTTGGTTACAGGGGAGTACACACAATGAGCAGTTCTTC	CAWSPWLQGSTHNEQFF
TRBD1	-	TRBV6-5	TRBJ1-2	TGTGCCAGCAGCCGGGGGGACAGGGGAATCTATGGCTACACCTTC	CASSRGDRGIYGYTF
-	-	TRBV7-2	TRBJ2-7	TGTGCCAGCAGCTTATTTGCAGCCACAAATTCCTACGAGCAGTACTTC	CASSLFAATNSYEQYF
-	once	TRBV6-6	TRBJ2-2	TGTGCCAGCAGTTACTCCACCGTAAACACCGGGGAGCTGTTTTTT	CASSYSTVNTGELFF
TRBD1	-	TRBV2	TRBJ2-4	TGTGCCAGCCGCGGGACAGGGTTGACCAAAAACATTCAGTACTTC	CASRGTGLTKNIQYF
-	once	TRBV7-9	TRBJ1-2	TGTGCCAGCAGCCCGAGAGGATCAGCAGCTAACTATGGCTACACCTTC	CASSPRGSAANYGYTF
-	-	TRBV30	TRBJ2-5	TGTGCCTGGAACACCCAGGGAGGTCTCGAGGGGAGCCAGTACTTC	CAWNTQGGLEGSQYF
-	-	TRBV10-3	TRBJ2-3	TGTGCCATCAGTGGGCGGCGGGCAGATACGCAGTATTTT	CAISGRRADTQYF
-	-	TRBV27	TRBJ2-7	TGTGCCTCGGCGCCGTCCAGGGGCGAGCAGTACTTC	CASAPSRGEQYF
-	-	TRBV7-3	TRBJ2-2	TGTGCCAGCAGCTTGACACGAAACACCGGGGAGCTGTTTTTT	CASSLTRNTGELFF
-	-	TRBV18	TRBJ2-2	TGTGCCAGCTCAACCACTGGGACCGGGGAGCTGTTTTTT	CASSTTGTGELFF
-	once	TRBV11-1	TRBJ2-7	TGTGCCAGCAGCTCGGGGGCCTACGAGCAGTACTTC	CASSSGAYEQYF
-	-	TRBV4-3	TRBJ1-2	TGCGCCAGCAGCCAAGATAGGGGCTACTATGGCTACACCTTC	CASSQDRGYYGYTF
TRBD1	once	TRBV6-5	TRBJ1-2	TGTGCCAGCAGTGGGGGGACAGTCTATGGCTACACCTTC	CASSGGTVYGYTF
TRBD2	-	TRBV6-1	TRBJ2-1	TGTGCCAGCAGTCTTAGCGGGGGCACATACAATGAGCAGTTCTTC	CASSLSGGTYNEQFF
TRBD1	-	TRBV2	TRBJ1-5	TGTGCCACCCAGGACAGGGACAATCAGCCCCAGCATTTT	CATQDRDNQPQHF
TRBD1	-	TRBV4-1	TRBJ2-2	TGCGCCAGCAGCCGGACAGGGGACACCGGGGAGCTGTTTTTT	CASSRTGDTGELFF
-	-	TRBV11-2	TRBJ2-7	TGTGCCAGCAGCCAAGGACAGTCCTACGAGCAGTACTTC	CASSQGQSYEQYF
TRBD1	-	TRBV2	TRBJ1-1	TGTGCCAGCAGTGGCGGGCAGGGGGCGGGCACTGAAGCTTTCTTT	CASSGGQGAGTEAFF
-	-	TRBV30	TRBJ2-7	TGTGCCTGGAGTGCCGGAGGGGGGCTCGAAGCCGAGCAGTACTTC	CAWSAGGGLEAEQYF
TRBD2	-	TRBV5-1	TRBJ2-5	TGCGCCAGCAGCTTGGGGACGGGGGGTCAAGAGACCCAGTACTTC	CASSLGTGGQETQYF
-	once	TRBV27	TRBJ2-7	TGTGCCAGCAGTAAAAAAAGTCCGGGACGGGGTCCCTACGAGCAGTACTTC	CASSKKSPGRGPYEQYF
-	once	TRBV30	TRBJ2-7	TGTGCCTGGAGTGAGTCGTCGGGCCAGTACTTC	CAWSESSGQYF
-	-	TRBV6-6	TRBJ1-6	TGTGCCAGCAGCCGCCTGACAGTCGCGATGAATTCACCCCTCCACTTT	CASSRLTVAMNSPLHF
TRBD1	-	TRBV2	TRBJ1-4	TGTGCCAGCAGTGGCCCCGACAGGGTTGATAGGGTTGAAAAACTGTTTTTT	CASSGPDRVDRVEKLFF
TRBD2	few	TRBV7-3	TRBJ2-1	TGTGCCAGCAGCCCAGGACTAGCGGCTTACAATGAGCAGTTCTTC	CASSPGLAAYNEQFF
-	-	TRBV27	TRBJ1-4	TGTGCCAGCAGCTCACAGGGACGGCTGAATGAAAAACTGTTTTTT	CASSSQGRLNEKLFF
-	-	TRBV7-9	TRBJ1-1	TGTGCCAGCAGCTTAGCAGGCAGTCCAAACACTGAAGCTTTCTTT	CASSLAGSPNTEAFF
-	-	TRBV11-2	TRBJ2-7	TGTGCCAGCAGCTTCTCACTAGCCGACTCCTACGAGCAGTACTTC	CASSFSLADSYEQYF
TRBD1	-	TRBV2	TRBJ1-5	TGTGCCAGCAGTCCTATACCACAGGGGGGCTACGGGTGGCAGCCCCAGCATTTT	CASSPIPQGGYGWQPQHF
-	-	TRBV12-5	TRBJ1-4	TGTGCTAGTGGTTTGGTACGTGGGCCCTTCAATGAAAAACTGTTTTTT	CASGLVRGPFNEKLFF
TRBD2	-	TRBV11-3	TRBJ2-1	TGTGCCAGCAGCTTCGGACTAGCGGGCAATGAGCAGTTCTTC	CASSFGLAGNEQFF
-	-	TRBV4-3	TRBJ2-2	TGCGCCAGCAGCCAAGATCTCCTAGGGGGAGCCGGGGAGCTGTTTTTT	CASSQDLLGGAGELFF
TRBD1	-	TRBV28	TRBJ1-2	TGTGCCAGCAGTGCCCCTGGACAGGGTGGGAACTATGGCTACACCTTC	CASSAPGQGGNYGYTF
-	-	TRBV4-1	TRBJ2-7	TGCGCCAGCAGCCAGGGGGTAGACTCCTACGAGCAGTACTTC	CASSQGVDSYEQYF
-	-	TRBV4-2	TRBJ2-3	TGTGCCAGCAGCCGCGACGGGAGCGGGAGCACAGATACGCAGTATTTT	CASSRDGSGSTDTQYF
-	-	TRBV4-1	TRBJ1-1	TGCGCCAGCAGTAAAGGACAATCCGAAGGGGAGGCTGAAGCTTTCTTT	CASSKGQSEGEAEAFF
-	-	TRBV28	TRBJ1-6	TGTGCCAGCAGTTTGGGGTCCTTTATAGGAAATTCCTATAATTCACCCCTCCACTTT	CASSLGSFIGNSYNSPLHF
TRBD2	-	TRBV7-2	TRBJ2-7	TGTGCCAGCAGCTCTAGCGGGGGTTACGAGCAGTACTTC	CASSSSGGYEQYF
-	-	TRBV7-2	TRBJ1-5	TGTGCCAGCAGGACTCCTTTTCCGGGACAAAGTTTAGAACAGCCCCAGCATTTT	CASRTPFPGQSLEQPQHF
TRBD1	once	TRBV19	TRBJ1-5	TGTGCCAGTAGTAAAGGGGGACAGGGGAAGCAGCCCCAGCATTTT	CASSKGGQGKQPQHF
-	-	TRBV7-2	TRBJ2-3	TGTGCCAGCAGCTTAGGAGTAGGGACCAGCACAGATACGCAGTATTTT	CASSLGVGTSTDTQYF
TRBD1	-	TRBV7-2	TRBJ1-2	TGTGCCAGCAGCCGCATACGACAGGGGAATGGCTACACCTTC	CASSRIRQGNGYTF
TRBD1	-	TRBV7-9	TRBJ2-7	TGTGCCAGCAGCTTCTCCGGGGACAGAGACTACGAGCAGTACTTC	CASSFSGDRDYEQYF
-	-	TRBV10-3	TRBJ1-1	TGTGCCATCAGTGAGTCGAGGGGGGAAGGGACTGAAGCTTTCTTT	CAISESRGEGTEAFF
TRBD1	-	TRBV11-2	TRBJ1-1	TGTGCCAGCAGCTGGGGACAGTATAACACTGAAGCTTTCTTT	CASSWGQYNTEAFF
TRBD1	-	TRBV20-1	TRBJ1-2	TGCAGTGCCCCAGGGGGCGTGTCCGTTTTTTTC	CSAPGGVSVFF
-	-	TRBV18	TRBJ2-2	TGTGCCAGCTCACCACGGCTTTTGGATGACACCGGGGAGCTGTTTTTT	CASSPRLLDDTGELFF
-	-	TRBV30	TRBJ2-1	TGTGCCTGGAGTCCTGGGACCACTAACAATGAGCAGTTCTTC	CAWSPGTTNNEQFF
-	-	TRBV2	TRBJ2-7	TGTGCCAGCAGTGTAGGCTCTACCGGCGTGGTGCAGTACTTC	CASSVGSTGVVQYF
-	-	TRBV2	TRBJ1-4	TGTGCCAGCAGTACCTACTCGGGGGCCGATAATGAAAAACTGTTTTTT	CASSTYSGADNEKLFF
-	-	TRBV6-5	TRBJ2-1	TGTGCCAGCAGTTACGGTGGCGGCTCCTACAATGAGCAGTTCTTC	CASSYGGGSYNEQFF
TRBD2	-	TRBV27	TRBJ2-7	TGTGCCAGCAGTCGGGGACTAGCGGGAGGGCCGGGCGAGCAGTACTTC	CASSRGLAGGPGEQYF
-	-	TRBV7-9	TRBJ2-3	TGTGCCAGCAGCTTAGGAGGGGCGTCAGATACGCAGTATTTT	CASSLGGASDTQYF
-	once	TRBV5-1	TRBJ1-1	TGCGCCAGCAAAAGGACGGGAGGCACTGAAGCTTTCTTT	CASKRTGGTEAFF
TRBD2	-	TRBV7-7	TRBJ2-5	TGTGCTAGCAGCTCAGTAGCGGGAGGGCCCGTGGAGACCCAGTACTTC	CASSSVAGGPVETQYF
TRBD2	-	TRBV18	TRBJ2-2	TGTGCCAGCTCACCACCTGTAGCGGGGGGCGTCACCGGGGAGCTGTTTTTT	CASSPPVAGGVTGELFF
-	-	TRBV11-2	TRBJ1-6	TGTGCCAGCAGCTTAGAAGGGGTTTTTTCACCCCTCCACTTT	CASSLEGVFSPLHF